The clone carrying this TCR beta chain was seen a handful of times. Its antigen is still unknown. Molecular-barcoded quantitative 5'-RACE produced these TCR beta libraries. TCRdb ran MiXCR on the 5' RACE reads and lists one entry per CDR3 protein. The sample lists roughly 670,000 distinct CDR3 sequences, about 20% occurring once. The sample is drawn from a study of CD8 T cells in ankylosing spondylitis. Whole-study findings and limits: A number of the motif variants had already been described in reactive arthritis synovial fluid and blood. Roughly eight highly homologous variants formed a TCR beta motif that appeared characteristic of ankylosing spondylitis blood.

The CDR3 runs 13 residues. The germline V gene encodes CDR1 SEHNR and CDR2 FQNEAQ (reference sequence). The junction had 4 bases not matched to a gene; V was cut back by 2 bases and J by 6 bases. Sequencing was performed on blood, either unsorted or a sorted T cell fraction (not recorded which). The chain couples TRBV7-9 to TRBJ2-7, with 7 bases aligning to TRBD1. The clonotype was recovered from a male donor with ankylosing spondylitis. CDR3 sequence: CASSLSGTVEQYF. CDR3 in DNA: TGTGCCAGCAGCTTATCCGGGACAGTCGAGCAGTACTTC.